This T cell receptor beta chain was sequenced during a study of blood T cell repertoires in COVID-19 (dated by TCRdb to 2019 to 2021). About the study as a whole: Collaborator samples came from the United States, Italy and Spain and covered acute and convalescent phases of COVID-19. The material from the prospective study consisted of cDNA or gDNA derived from T cells, B-cell-depleted T cells, or PBMCs. Deeply sampled blood TCRbeta repertoires from subjects exposed to, actively infected with, or recovered from COVID-19 were included in the dataset. The repertoires were made available in a free public database intended to serve as a resource for research on the immune response to SARS-CoV-2. Samples were obtained from the ongoing ImmuneRACE study (first 160 participants) and from some 1,300 subjects provided by 6 global collaborators. A de-identified subject ID, COVID-19 status, age in years and sex were almost always included in the sample metadata. HLA class I and class II types, where available, came from metadata supplied by the sample provider rather than from assay-based typing.

What the authors observed across the whole study: Clinical and demographic metadata were provided uncurated, with the amount varying by source and participant.

Taken from the germline V gene, the CDR1 and CDR2 loops are SNHLY and FYNNEI. The junction shows trimming of 8 bases on V and 0 bases on J, plus 10 bases between the germline ends. The CDR3 contains 13 residues, cysteine and phenylalanine counted. Only the CDR3 part of the read is kept: 39 bases, read in frame from the first base. The collaborating institutions used their own protocols to collect whole blood in K2EDTA tubes. For TCRbeta analysis, collaborators shipped samples in one of three forms: frozen whole blood, isolated PBMCs, or DNA extracted from either of those sample types. About this clone itself: What antigen it recognizes has not been identified. Base qualities are missing; no much larger clone stands one base away.

TCRbeta CDR3 regions were amplified from genomic DNA by means of the immunoSEQ Assay, a bias-controlled multiplex PCR. The paper's processing steps were these. Nucleated cell counts per sample were estimated from amplification of reference gene primers within the assay. To quantify the absolute abundance of each unique TCRbeta CDR3 rearrangement, sequence reads were collapsed and filtered. For each sample, productive Simpson clonality was calculated as the square root of Simpson's diversity index across productive rearrangements. The clones in this table, taken by TCRdb from immuneACCESS, are in-frame only. Not every clone is retained; where verified, under half of the shortfall comes from an unresolved V gene, and the cause of the rest is unknown. That table furnishes V, J and clone size, whereas the DNA furnished D and trimming. This sample has over 130,000 clones in its table, and more than 60% of those were observed once. Roughly 10% of the sample is held by the ten biggest clonotypes.

The V gene is TRBV2 and the J gene is TRBJ1-2; the D gene lacks a confident call. The receptor was derived from a woman aged 45-60 years with active or convalescent COVID-19. The material sequenced was peripheral blood. The CDR3 region: CASCMRANYGYTF. The sequenced DNA is TGTGCCAGCTGTATGAGAGCTAACTATGGCTACACCTTC.